The clone carrying this TCR beta chain was counted once. The antigen remains unidentified. Patients had blood sampled at baseline and again on cycle 4 day 1 and cycle 7 day 1. This specimen belongs to a study of OX40 agonist ivuxolimab in advanced cancers. Study-level background: Ivuxolimab, an agonist antibody against OX40 (CD134), was given to patients.

V gave up 4 bases and J gave up 0 bases, with 11 bases separating them. This CDR3 contains 16 residues. The germline gives CDR1 SGHDT, CDR2 YYEEEE. Clones were read by immunoSEQ multiplex PCR, and TCRdb kept only the in-frame ones, dropping some. The sample consists of 50,000 to 70,000 clones, about 83% of them appearing once. Study-wide results and caveats: Dose levels from 0.1 to 3.0 mg/kg saw CD4+ and CD8+ blood T cells expand clonally by week 6. The study found that CD8+ T cells averaged more expanded clones than CD4+.

Sequenced material: CD4+ or CD8+ T cells sorted from blood, taken in a trial of the OX40 agonist ivuxolimab. The chain carries TRBV5-6 and TRBJ2-6, with TRBD2 as a possible D gene (6 bases). The sequence came from an adult with an advanced solid tumor such as melanoma, head and neck, liver or kidney cancer. The CDR3 here is CASSPLGSSGANVLTF. The CDR3 DNA reads as TGTGCCAGCAGCCCCCTCGGGAGCTCTGGGGCCAACGTCCTGACTTTC.